Listed below are T cell receptor beta chains from one sample, sequenced in a study of blood T cell repertoires in COVID-19. This table comes from immunoSEQ multiplex PCR, and its TCRdb copy is limited to in-frame clones, with some not included. The table has over 200,000 clones, around 87% seen once; the top ten hold more than 12%. The material sequenced was PBMCs or T cells enriched from blood (not recorded which). These receptors were collected from a man aged 30-40 years who had been exposed to COVID-19. CDR3s include the opening cysteine and the closing phenylalanine or tryptophan. Fields, in order: V gene, D gene, CDR3 length, clone size, J gene, CDR3 protein, CDR3 DNA. The D gene is left open where the match is weak. For some rows the clone size is stated as once, few or many, or as a class when expanded; others skip it.

V gene: TRBV9; D gene: .; CDR3 length: 12; clone size: .; J gene: TRBJ1-3; CDR3 protein: CASSVEEGSIYF; CDR3 DNA: TGTGCCAGCAGCGTAGAAGAGGGTTCCATATATTTT
V gene: TRBV6-5; D gene: .; CDR3 length: 15; clone size: .; J gene: TRBJ2-3; CDR3 protein: CASSSPLRRPDTQYF; CDR3 DNA: TGTGCCAGCAGTTCCCCCCTCAGGCGCCCAGATACGCAGTATTTT
V gene: TRBV9; D gene: .; CDR3 length: 16; clone size: once; J gene: TRBJ2-5; CDR3 protein: CASSVDVTGGFETQYF; CDR3 DNA: TGTGCCAGCAGCGTAGACGTGACAGGTGGTTTTGAGACCCAGTACTTC
V gene: TRBV6-5; D gene: TRBD1; CDR3 length: 12; clone size: .; J gene: TRBJ1-1; CDR3 protein: CASSYKQGRAFF; CDR3 DNA: TGTGCCAGCAGTTACAAACAGGGGCGGGCTTTCTTT
V gene: TRBV10-3; D gene: .; CDR3 length: 17; clone size: .; J gene: TRBJ1-2; CDR3 protein: CAISESDLGQRTYGYTF; CDR3 DNA: TGTGCCATCAGTGAGTCAGACCTTGGACAGAGAACCTATGGCTACACCTTC
V gene: TRBV18; D gene: .; CDR3 length: 16; clone size: .; J gene: TRBJ1-5; CDR3 protein: CASSQQGEGSNQPQHF; CDR3 DNA: TGTGCCAGCTCACAACAGGGTGAGGGGAGCAATCAGCCCCAGCATTTT
V gene: TRBV6-5; D gene: TRBD1; CDR3 length: 14; clone size: .; J gene: TRBJ2-7; CDR3 protein: CASSYRQGYYEQYF; CDR3 DNA: TGTGCCAGCAGTTACCGACAGGGGTACTACGAGCAGTACTTC
V gene: TRBV6-5; D gene: .; CDR3 length: 15; clone size: .; J gene: TRBJ1-1; CDR3 protein: CASSPPGGTNTEAFF; CDR3 DNA: TGTGCCAGCAGTCCACCGGGGGGGACAAACACTGAAGCTTTCTTT
V gene: TRBV5-6; D gene: .; CDR3 length: 14; clone size: .; J gene: TRBJ2-2; CDR3 protein: CASSFDTDTGELFF; CDR3 DNA: TGTGCCAGCAGCTTTGACACAGACACCGGGGAGCTGTTTTTT
V gene: TRBV11-2; D gene: TRBD1; CDR3 length: 18; clone size: once; J gene: TRBJ1-4; CDR3 protein: CASSSLQGARATNEKLFF; CDR3 DNA: TGTGCCAGCAGCTCGCTACAGGGGGCTAGAGCAACTAATGAAAAACTGTTTTTT
V gene: TRBV12-5; D gene: TRBD1; CDR3 length: 13; clone size: .; J gene: TRBJ1-1; CDR3 protein: CASGPDRGAEAFF; CDR3 DNA: TGTGCTAGTGGCCCCGACAGGGGGGCTGAAGCTTTCTTT
V gene: TRBV11-2; D gene: TRBD1; CDR3 length: 15; clone size: .; J gene: TRBJ2-1; CDR3 protein: CASSLVGGYYNEQFF; CDR3 DNA: TGTGCCAGCAGCTTAGTAGGGGGCTACTACAATGAGCAGTTCTTC
V gene: TRBV6-4; D gene: .; CDR3 length: 13; clone size: once; J gene: TRBJ1-2; CDR3 protein: CASRPGMSYGYTF; CDR3 DNA: TGTGCCAGCAGACCGGGGATGAGCTATGGCTACACCTTC
V gene: TRBV7-9; D gene: .; CDR3 length: 16; clone size: .; J gene: TRBJ2-6; CDR3 protein: CASSLHSFSGANVLTF; CDR3 DNA: TGTGCCAGCAGCTTACACAGCTTCTCTGGGGCCAACGTCCTGACTTTC
V gene: TRBV4-3; D gene: .; CDR3 length: 15; clone size: few; J gene: TRBJ1-2; CDR3 protein: CASSPSRGNSYGYTF; CDR3 DNA: TGCGCCAGCAGCCCCTCCAGGGGTAACAGCTATGGCTACACCTTC
V gene: TRBV25-1; D gene: .; CDR3 length: 16; clone size: .; J gene: TRBJ1-1; CDR3 protein: CASSEWYVRGSTEAFF; CDR3 DNA: TGTGCCAGCAGTGAATGGTACGTCAGGGGATCCACTGAAGCTTTCTTT
V gene: TRBV10-3; D gene: .; CDR3 length: 14; clone size: .; J gene: TRBJ1-1; CDR3 protein: CAISVTGPGTEAFF; CDR3 DNA: TGTGCCATCAGTGTGACAGGACCTGGGACTGAAGCTTTCTTT
V gene: TRBV4-3; D gene: TRBD1; CDR3 length: 18; clone size: .; J gene: TRBJ1-2; CDR3 protein: CASSEVLEGAEDIYGYTF; CDR3 DNA: TGCGCCAGCAGCGAAGTACTAGAGGGGGCGGAGGATATCTATGGCTACACCTTC
V gene: TRBV5-6; D gene: .; CDR3 length: 12; clone size: .; J gene: TRBJ2-3; CDR3 protein: CASSGSSDTQYF; CDR3 DNA: TGTGCCAGCAGCGGGAGTTCAGATACGCAGTATTTT
V gene: TRBV4-3; D gene: .; CDR3 length: 13; clone size: .; J gene: TRBJ1-1; CDR3 protein: CASSLGQGTEAFF; CDR3 DNA: TGCGCCAGCAGCCTCGGGCAGGGCACTGAAGCTTTCTTT
V gene: TRBV5-1; D gene: TRBD2; CDR3 length: 15; clone size: .; J gene: TRBJ2-7; CDR3 protein: CASRSEAGGRYEQYF; CDR3 DNA: TGCGCCAGCCGCAGCGAAGCGGGGGGTAGGTACGAGCAGTACTTC
V gene: TRBV7-2; D gene: .; CDR3 length: 14; clone size: .; J gene: TRBJ2-1; CDR3 protein: CASSFASGGVEQFF; CDR3 DNA: TGTGCCAGCAGCTTCGCTTCGGGGGGCGTTGAGCAGTTCTTC
V gene: TRBV7-9; D gene: .; CDR3 length: 13; clone size: .; J gene: TRBJ2-7; CDR3 protein: CATAQGSSYEQYF; CDR3 DNA: TGTGCCACCGCGCAGGGGAGCTCCTACGAGCAGTACTTC
V gene: TRBV15; D gene: .; CDR3 length: 15; clone size: .; J gene: TRBJ2-5; CDR3 protein: CATSRALGDQETQYF; CDR3 DNA: TGTGCCACCAGCAGAGCTTTGGGAGACCAAGAGACCCAGTACTTC
V gene: TRBV7-2; D gene: .; CDR3 length: 15; clone size: .; J gene: TRBJ2-3; CDR3 protein: CASSLGGDVTDTQYF; CDR3 DNA: TGTGCCAGCAGCTTAGGGGGGGATGTCACAGATACGCAGTATTTT
V gene: TRBV27; D gene: .; CDR3 length: 13; clone size: .; J gene: TRBJ2-7; CDR3 protein: CASGAGGYYEQYF; CDR3 DNA: TGTGCCAGCGGAGCAGGCGGGTACTACGAGCAGTACTTC
V gene: TRBV18; D gene: .; CDR3 length: 14; clone size: .; J gene: TRBJ1-2; CDR3 protein: CASSPQHRDYGYTF; CDR3 DNA: TGTGCCAGCTCACCACAACACAGAGACTATGGCTACACCTTC
V gene: TRBV2; D gene: .; CDR3 length: 11; clone size: .; J gene: TRBJ2-7; CDR3 protein: CASMGGYEQYF; CDR3 DNA: TGTGCCAGCATGGGGGGTTACGAGCAGTACTTC
V gene: TRBV5-1; D gene: .; CDR3 length: 15; clone size: .; J gene: TRBJ1-3; CDR3 protein: CASSLSRGAGNTIYF; CDR3 DNA: TGCGCCAGCAGCTTGTCGCGGGGAGCTGGAAACACCATATATTTT
V gene: TRBV7-2; D gene: .; CDR3 length: 13; clone size: .; J gene: TRBJ1-5; CDR3 protein: CASSVRGGSAQHF; CDR3 DNA: TGTGCCAGCAGCGTTAGGGGGGGGTCAGCCCAGCATTTT
V gene: TRBV27; D gene: .; CDR3 length: 12; clone size: .; J gene: TRBJ1-1; CDR3 protein: CAVHIRGERAFF; CDR3 DNA: TGTGCCGTCCACATCAGGGGTGAGAGAGCTTTCTTT
V gene: TRBV11-1; D gene: .; CDR3 length: 15; clone size: .; J gene: TRBJ1-6; CDR3 protein: CASTLDQGRSSPLHF; CDR3 DNA: TGTGCCAGCACCCTGGACCAGGGTCGAAGTTCACCCCTCCACTTT
V gene: TRBV30; D gene: TRBD1; CDR3 length: 16; clone size: .; J gene: TRBJ2-3; CDR3 protein: CAWSGKQGAQGDTQYF; CDR3 DNA: TGTGCCTGGAGTGGGAAACAGGGGGCGCAGGGAGATACGCAGTATTTT
V gene: TRBV5-1; D gene: .; CDR3 length: 13; clone size: once; J gene: TRBJ2-3; CDR3 protein: CASSLDMTDTQYF; CDR3 DNA: TGCGCCAGCAGCTTGGATATGACAGATACGCAGTATTTT
V gene: TRBV6-5; D gene: TRBD2; CDR3 length: 14; clone size: .; J gene: TRBJ2-5; CDR3 protein: CASRQAGEGETQYF; CDR3 DNA: TGTGCCAGCAGGCAAGCGGGGGAAGGAGAGACCCAGTACTTC
V gene: TRBV7-9; D gene: .; CDR3 length: 14; clone size: .; J gene: TRBJ1-1; CDR3 protein: CASSLWRDATEAFF; CDR3 DNA: TGTGCCAGCAGCCTATGGCGGGATGCCACTGAAGCTTTCTTT
V gene: TRBV6-4; D gene: TRBD1; CDR3 length: 14; clone size: .; J gene: TRBJ1-1; CDR3 protein: CASSATQGVTEAFF; CDR3 DNA: TGTGCCAGCAGTGCCACACAGGGGGTGACTGAAGCTTTCTTT
V gene: TRBV5-1; D gene: TRBD1; CDR3 length: 15; clone size: .; J gene: TRBJ1-5; CDR3 protein: CASSLDGTDNQPQHF; CDR3 DNA: TGCGCCAGCAGCTTAGACGGGACAGACAATCAGCCCCAGCATTTT
V gene: TRBV2; D gene: TRBD2; CDR3 length: 15; clone size: .; J gene: TRBJ2-3; CDR3 protein: CASSDSSGGSDTQYF; CDR3 DNA: TGTGCCAGCAGTGATTCTAGCGGGGGTTCAGATACGCAGTATTTT
V gene: TRBV2; D gene: TRBD1; CDR3 length: 13; clone size: .; J gene: TRBJ1-2; CDR3 protein: CASSRQGPGGYTF; CDR3 DNA: TGTGCCAGCAGTAGACAGGGGCCGGGTGGCTACACCTTC
V gene: TRBV2; D gene: .; CDR3 length: 12; clone size: .; J gene: TRBJ2-5; CDR3 protein: CASSLGRETQYF; CDR3 DNA: TGTGCCAGCAGCCTAGGCCGGGAGACCCAGTACTTC
V gene: TRBV12-3/TRBV12-4; D gene: .; CDR3 length: 13; clone size: .; J gene: TRBJ2-5; CDR3 protein: CASSLIGGETQYF; CDR3 DNA: TGTGCCAGCAGTTTAATTGGCGGGGAGACCCAGTACTTC
V gene: TRBV6-5; D gene: .; CDR3 length: 13; clone size: once; J gene: TRBJ1-5; CDR3 protein: CASSRSMRQPQHF; CDR3 DNA: TGTGCCAGCAGTAGGAGTATGCGGCAGCCCCAGCATTTT
V gene: TRBV29-1; D gene: .; CDR3 length: 8; clone size: .; J gene: TRBJ1-2; CDR3 protein: CSVEFGLF; CDR3 DNA: TGCAGCGTTGAATTTGGCCTCTTC
V gene: TRBV11-2; D gene: TRBD1; CDR3 length: 17; clone size: .; J gene: TRBJ2-3; CDR3 protein: CASSSPRDRTSTDTQYF; CDR3 DNA: TGTGCCAGCAGCTCCCCCAGGGACAGGACAAGCACAGATACGCAGTATTTT
V gene: TRBV6-5; D gene: TRBD1; CDR3 length: 13; clone size: .; J gene: TRBJ1-2; CDR3 protein: CASRLGQGESCTF; CDR3 DNA: TGTGCCAGCAGGTTGGGACAGGGTGAGTCGTGCACCTTC